The entry below gives a single T cell receptor beta chain sequence along with its context. The antigen remains undetermined. The sample is drawn from a study of T-cell reconstitution after alpha-beta-depleted transplantation in children. Study-wide results and limits: The main origin of T-cell counts and diversity one year after transplant was newly produced T cells.

Unique molecular identifiers tagged the TCRbeta library. MiXCR, applied by TCRdb to the PCR reads, yields one record per CDR3 protein. The data contain roughly 490,000 distinct CDR3 sequences, roughly 11% of them seen just once; the ten biggest clones take up around 13%. Germline CDR1 SGHAT, CDR2 FQNNGV. The germline V and J ends were trimmed by 3 bases and 5 bases, with 16 bases remaining between them. The length of the CDR3 is 16 residues. The origin of this receptor is a female patient between 2 and 15 years old who had a stem cell transplant for aplastic anemia, so the T cells may come from the graft donor. Sample: PBMCs, mostly from graft donor cells, taken 180 days after TCRalphabeta/CD19-depleted stem cell transplant. This chain connects TRBV11-2 to TRBJ1-4; D uncertain. The CDR3 region has the DNA TGTGCCAGCAGCTTTGGCCGAAACACCAAAAATGAAAAACTGTTTTTT. This gives the protein CASSFGRNTKNEKLFF.